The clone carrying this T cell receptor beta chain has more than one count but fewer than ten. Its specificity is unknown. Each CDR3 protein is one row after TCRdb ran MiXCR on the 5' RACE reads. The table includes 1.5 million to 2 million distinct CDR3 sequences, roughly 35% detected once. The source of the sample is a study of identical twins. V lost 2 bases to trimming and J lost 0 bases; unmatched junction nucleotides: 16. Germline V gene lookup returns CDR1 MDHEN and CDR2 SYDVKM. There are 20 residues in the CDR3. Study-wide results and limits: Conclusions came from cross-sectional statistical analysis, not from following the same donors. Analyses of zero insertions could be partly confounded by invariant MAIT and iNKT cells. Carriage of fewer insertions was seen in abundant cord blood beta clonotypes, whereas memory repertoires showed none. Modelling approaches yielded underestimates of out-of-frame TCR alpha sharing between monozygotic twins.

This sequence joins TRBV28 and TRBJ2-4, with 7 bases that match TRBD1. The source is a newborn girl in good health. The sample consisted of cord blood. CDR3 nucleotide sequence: TGTGCCAGCAGTTTACCTAAGAGTTGGACAGGAGCTCTAGCCAAAAACATTCAGTACTTC. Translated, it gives CASSLPKSWTGALAKNIQYF.